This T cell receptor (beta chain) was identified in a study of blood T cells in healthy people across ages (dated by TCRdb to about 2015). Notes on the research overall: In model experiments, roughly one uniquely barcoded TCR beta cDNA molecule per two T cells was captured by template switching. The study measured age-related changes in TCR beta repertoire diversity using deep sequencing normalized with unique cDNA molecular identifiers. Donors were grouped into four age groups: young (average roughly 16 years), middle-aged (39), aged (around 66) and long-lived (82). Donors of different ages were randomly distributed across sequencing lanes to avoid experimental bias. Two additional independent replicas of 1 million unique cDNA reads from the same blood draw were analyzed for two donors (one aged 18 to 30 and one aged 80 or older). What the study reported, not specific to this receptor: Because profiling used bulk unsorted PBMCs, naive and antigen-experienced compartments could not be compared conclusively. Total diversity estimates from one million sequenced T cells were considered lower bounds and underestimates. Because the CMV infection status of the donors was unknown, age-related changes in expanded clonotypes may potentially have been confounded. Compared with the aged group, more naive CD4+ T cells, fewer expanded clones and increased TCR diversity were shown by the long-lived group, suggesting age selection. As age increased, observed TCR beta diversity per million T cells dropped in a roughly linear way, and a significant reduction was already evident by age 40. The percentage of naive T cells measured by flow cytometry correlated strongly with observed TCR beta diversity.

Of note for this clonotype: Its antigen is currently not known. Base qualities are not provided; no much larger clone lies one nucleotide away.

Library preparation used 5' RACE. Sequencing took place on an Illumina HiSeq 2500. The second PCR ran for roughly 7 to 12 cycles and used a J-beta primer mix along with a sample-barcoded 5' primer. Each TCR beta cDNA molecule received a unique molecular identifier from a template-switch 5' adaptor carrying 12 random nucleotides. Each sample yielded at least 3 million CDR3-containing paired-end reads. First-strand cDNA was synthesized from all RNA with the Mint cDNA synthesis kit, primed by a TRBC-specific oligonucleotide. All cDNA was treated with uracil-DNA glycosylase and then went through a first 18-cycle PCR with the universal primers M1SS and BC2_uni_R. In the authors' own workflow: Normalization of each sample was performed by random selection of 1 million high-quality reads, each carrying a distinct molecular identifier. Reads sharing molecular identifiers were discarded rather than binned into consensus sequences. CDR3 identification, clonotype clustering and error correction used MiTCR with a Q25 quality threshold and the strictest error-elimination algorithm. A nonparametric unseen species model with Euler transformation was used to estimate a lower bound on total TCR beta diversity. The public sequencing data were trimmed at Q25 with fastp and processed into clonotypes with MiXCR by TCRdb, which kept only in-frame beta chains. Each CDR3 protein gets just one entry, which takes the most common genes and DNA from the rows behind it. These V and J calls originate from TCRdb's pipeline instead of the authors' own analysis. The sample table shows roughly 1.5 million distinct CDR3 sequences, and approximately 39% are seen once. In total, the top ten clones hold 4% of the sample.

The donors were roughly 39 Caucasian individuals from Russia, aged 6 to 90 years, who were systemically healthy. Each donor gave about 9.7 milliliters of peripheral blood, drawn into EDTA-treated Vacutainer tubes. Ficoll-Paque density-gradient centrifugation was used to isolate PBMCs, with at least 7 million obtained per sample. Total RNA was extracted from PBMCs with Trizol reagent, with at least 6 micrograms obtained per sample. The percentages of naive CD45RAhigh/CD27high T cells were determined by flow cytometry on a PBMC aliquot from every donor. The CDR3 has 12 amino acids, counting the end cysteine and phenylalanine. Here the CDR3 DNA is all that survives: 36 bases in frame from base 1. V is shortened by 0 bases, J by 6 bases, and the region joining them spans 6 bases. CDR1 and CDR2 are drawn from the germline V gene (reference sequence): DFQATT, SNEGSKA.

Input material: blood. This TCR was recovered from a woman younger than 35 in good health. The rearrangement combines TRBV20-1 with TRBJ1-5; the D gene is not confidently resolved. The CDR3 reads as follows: CSARDPGQPQHF. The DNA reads TGCAGTGCTAGAGATCCGGGTCAGCCCCAGCATTTT.